Shown below are 10 T cell receptor beta chains from a single sample sequenced in a study of T cell repertoires in cytomegalovirus infection. TCRdb redid the calling of the reads with MiXCR, one entry per CDR3 protein. The sample lists fewer than 700,000 distinct CDR3 sequences, roughly 26% occurring once. The specimen was CD8+ T cells from PBMCs. Receptors originate from a human donor in good health (CMV status not recorded). Some clones in this sample may be carry-over from other donors' samples.

This clonotype has a count of ten or more. V usage is TRBV7-2 and J usage is TRBJ2-3; D is undetermined. The CDR3 extends over 12 amino acids. Germline V lookup: CDR1 SGHTA, CDR2 FQGNSA. V shed 1 base and J shed 11 bases, with 10 bases lying between them. CDR3 nucleotide sequence: TGTGCCAGCAGCTTAGTAGTGGACGAGCAGTATTTT. It is translated as CASSLVVDEQYF.

This clonotype was picked up many times. The chain is built from TRBV7-3 and TRBJ2-1, with D possibly being TRBD1 (6 bases). Germline CDR1 SGHTA, CDR2 FQGTGA. Trimming shortened V by 1 base and J by 7 bases, and 20 bases separated the two germline ends. The CDR3 contains 17 residues. The CDR3: CASSLKRGRGYLNEQFF. CDR3 DNA: TGTGCCAGCAGCTTAAAAAGGGGTAGGGGGTACTTGAATGAGCAGTTCTTC.

The sample holds a few counts of this clonotype. The chain carries TRBV5-1 and TRBJ2-1, with 11 positions matching TRBD1. CDR1 and CDR2 from the germline V gene are SGHRS and YFSETQ. The CDR3 is 14 amino acids. Losses at the gene ends were 7 bases for V and 8 bases for J; bases not matched to a gene: 8. CDR3 in DNA: TGCGCCAGCCGTGGGGACAGGGGGATCTATGAGCAGTTCTTC. Its protein is CASRGDRGIYEQFF.

The chain carries TRBV28 and TRBJ1-2; tentative D call: TRBD1 (6 bases). Germline-derived CDR1 and CDR2 are MDHEN and SYDVKM. Trimming took off 6 bases at V and 0 bases at J, with 11 bases between the two ends. This CDR3 has 14 residues. The CDR3 DNA follows: TGTGCCAGCAGGCCCGACAGGTCTAACTATGGCTACACCTTC. The encoded protein is CASRPDRSNYGYTF.

This clonotype was seen a handful of times. The chain is built from TRBV6-6 and TRBJ1-1; tentative D call: TRBD1 (5 bases). Trimming stripped 5 bases from V and 0 bases from J, with 22 bases between. Looked up from germline, CDR1 is MNHNY and CDR2 is SVGAGI (reference sequence). This CDR3 region has 18 residues. The CDR3 reads CASSDRGATGAMNTEAFF. CDR3 DNA sequence: TGTGCCAGCAGTGATCGGGGCGCTACTGGTGCGATGAACACTGAAGCTTTCTTT.

Only a few counts were recorded for this clonotype. The DNA of the CDR3 is TGTGCCAGTAGTGACAGGGGGCCTAACTACAATGAGCAGTTCTTC. It encodes CASSDRGPNYNEQFF. J is TRBJ2-1 and V is TRBV19; 10 bases align to TRBD1. The CDR3 has 15 amino acids. Germline V CDR1 and CDR2: LNHDA, SQIVND (reference sequence). Losses at the gene ends were 5 bases for V and 3 bases for J; bases not matched to a gene: 4.

J is TRBJ2-3 and V is TRBV27; maybe TRBD2 (7 bases). Germline V CDR1 and CDR2: MNHEY, SMNVEV (reference sequence). V gave up 3 bases and J gave up 3 bases, with 13 bases separating them. The CDR3 sequence is 15 residues long. CDR3 loop: CASSFIAGATDTQYF. The CDR3 DNA reads as TGTGCCAGCAGTTTTATCGCGGGGGCGACAGATACGCAGTATTTT.

This clonotype was seen a few times. The chain uses TRBV14 and TRBJ1-5; D unclear. CDR3 length equals 13 residues. Looked up from germline, CDR1 is SGHDN and CDR2 is FVKESK. Trimming shortened V by 4 bases and J by 4 bases, and 8 bases separated the two germline ends. As DNA, the CDR3 is TGTGCCAGCAGCCGGTTCAAGAATCAGCCCCAGCATTTT. This sequence encodes CASSRFKNQPQHF.

The chain is built from TRBV20-1 and TRBJ2-1; 8 bases match TRBD1. The CDR3 contains 14 residues. The V segment lost 5 bases and the J segment 4 bases; nucleotides outside the gene matches: 7. Germline assignment: CDR1 DFQATT and CDR2 SNEGSKA (reference sequence). The CDR3 DNA sequence: TGCAGTGCTTTCCCGGGACAGGCGTACAATGAGCAGTTCTTC. As protein: CSAFPGQAYNEQFF.

This sequence joins TRBV20-1 and TRBJ1-2; D remains ambiguous. The CDR3 is 14 residues long. V was trimmed by 1 base and J by 0 bases, leaving 9 bases between them. Germline CDR1 and CDR2: DFQATT and SNEGSKA (reference sequence). The CDR3 DNA reads TGCAGTGCTAGAGGGGTGGAGCCTAACTATGGCTACACCTTC. Encoded protein: CSARGVEPNYGYTF.